This T cell receptor (beta chain) was identified in a study of a mutant IDH1 vaccine in newly diagnosed glioma. Across the study: Treated patients, averaging 40.4 years, were about 60% male and approximately 38% female.

This table comes from immunoSEQ multiplex PCR, and its TCRdb copy is limited to in-frame clones, with some not included. Here the sample spans tens of thousands of clones, about four fifths being singletons. General observations from the study: Among top peripheral T cell clonotypes, changes seemed unrelated to pseudoprogression.

The time point: week 47, end of study. In the vaccine, a single dose held 300 ug of the mutant IDH1 20-mer peptide, along with topical imiquimod. Astrocytomas found in donors were new, WHO grade 3 or 4, IDH1-mutant and ATRX-lost. This clone was counted only a few times. Antigen unknown. Trimming cost V 1 base and J 3 bases, with 10 bases left between them. CDR3 length: 15 amino acids. From germline, CDR1 is SGHRS and CDR2 YFSETQ. This clonotype was sampled from a woman aged 45-59 years with glioma. The V gene is TRBV5-1, the J gene TRBJ1-4; perhaps TRBD1 as D (5 bases). Sequencing used PBMCs, obtained from a glioma patient whose treatment included an IDH1 peptide vaccine. In DNA form, the CDR3 reads TGCGCCAGCAGCTTGCGGGACGGATCTAATGAAAAACTGTTTTTT. As protein: CASSLRDGSNEKLFF.